This note documents a single T cell receptor (beta chain) sequence. The CDR3 runs 14 residues. Germline V gene sequence: CDR1 SGHRS, CDR2 YFSETQ. Trimming pared 3 bases from V and 8 bases from J, leaving 17 bases between. TCRdb keeps only in-frame clones here, not all; method: immunoSEQ multiplex PCR. The sample has approximately 80,000 clones; around 95% are singletons. This specimen belongs to a study of T cell changes during pregnancy in multiple sclerosis. The chain couples TRBV5-1 to TRBJ1-2; D perhaps matches TRBD1 (6 bases). The material was peripheral blood, obtained in the second trimester of pregnancy. This receptor was taken from a female donor in good health, enrolled as a control in a pregnancy study. CDR3 DNA sequence: TGCGCCAGCAGCTCTCTACAGGGAACAGGGGGCTACACCTTC. Its translation is CASSSLQGTGGYTF.